The TCR beta chain under discussion was sequenced for a study of CD8+ T cells in alopecia areata. Following RNA extraction, reverse transcription yielded cDNA that acted as the sequencing template. The repertoire was sequenced with immunoSEQ multiplex PCR; TCRdb's copy has only in-frame clones and lacks some. This table has 90,000 to 100,000 clones, about 40% appearing once. V lost 6 bases to trimming and J lost 5 bases; unmatched junction nucleotides: 6. This CDR3 comprises 14 residues. Per the germline V gene, CDR1 is MGHDK and CDR2 is SYGVNS. The material sequenced was CD4+ T cells sorted from blood. This clonotype was obtained from a human donor with alopecia areata. The V call is TRBV25-1, the J call TRBJ2-5; 10 bases fit TRBD1. CDR3 protein: CASRVTGGWETQYF. In DNA form, the CDR3 reads TGTGCCAGCAGAGTGACAGGGGGCTGGGAGACCCAGTACTTC. The variable domain in full, with the rest retrieved from reference TRBV25-1 and TRBJ2-5, is EADIYQTPRYLVIGTGKKITLECSQTMGHDKMYWYQQDPGMELHLIHYSYGVNSTEKGDLSSESTVSRIRTEHFPLTLESARPSHTSQYLCASRVTGGWETQYFGPGTRLLVL.